The clone carrying this TCR beta chain was detected once. This entry comes from a study of blood T cell repertoires in COVID-19. Study summary: Samples came from the United States, Italy and Spain, spanning acute and convalescent COVID-19.

From germline, CDR1 is LNHNV and CDR2 YYDKDF (reference sequence). The CDR3 length is 15 residues. Losses at the gene ends were 0 bases for V and 5 bases for J; bases not matched to a gene: 5. TCRdb keeps only in-frame clones here, not all; method: immunoSEQ multiplex PCR. Of 200,000 to 300,000 clones listed, around four fifths are singletons. Specimen: peripheral blood. The chain employs TRBV15 and TRBJ2-5; 8 bases line up with TRBD2. The clonotype originates from a woman aged 55-69 years with active or convalescent COVID-19. The CDR3 sequence is CATSRELAVRETQYF. The CDR3 region has the DNA TGTGCCACCAGCAGAGAACTAGCGGTACGGGAGACCCAGTACTTC.